This is a list of T cell receptor beta chains from one sample in a study of regulatory T cells in long-lasting Graves disease. One entry per CDR3 protein results from TCRdb running MiXCR on the multiplex PCR reads. The sample holds roughly 610,000 distinct CDR3 sequences, roughly 15% seen once. These same data were also listed under a study on T cells in Graves' hyperthyroidism and ophthalmopathy.

Sample: peripheral blood mononuclear cells (PBMCs), taken at new diagnosis, from a patient treated with antithyroid drugs. The receptors originated from a woman in her 30s with Graves disease. Both conserved end residues are part of each CDR3. The order of the fields is V gene, clone size, J gene, D gene, CDR3 protein, CDR3 DNA. The D gene is left open where the match is weak. Expanded clones get a size class; other rows say once, few or many, or leave the size out.

TRBV28,many,TRBJ1-5,TRBD1,CASISGTANQPQHF,TGTGCCAGCATTTCCGGGACAGCCAATCAGCCCCAGCATTTT
TRBV19,.,TRBJ2-5,TRBD1,CASTDPGTGQETQYF,TGTGCCAGTACCGACCCCGGGACAGGCCAAGAGACCCAGTACTTC
TRBV28,.,TRBJ2-1,TRBD1,CASSNSGGPIFEQFF,TGTGCCAGCAGCAACTCAGGGGGCCCAATTTTTGAGCAGTTCTTC
TRBV4-1,few,TRBJ2-7,.,CASSQDKGTPIYEQYF,TGCGCCAGCAGCCAAGATAAAGGGACTCCGATCTACGAGCAGTACTTC
TRBV5-8,many,TRBJ1-2,.,CASVRFGYTF,TGTGCCAGCGTGCGTTTCGGCTACACCTTC
TRBV28,many,TRBJ2-2,.,CASSLYSGELFF,TGTGCCAGCAGTTTATACAGCGGGGAGCTGTTTTTT
TRBV5-1,many,TRBJ2-7,TRBD2,CASSLGTSGSSYEQYF,TGCGCCAGCAGCCTCGGGACTAGCGGAAGCTCCTACGAGCAGTACTTC
TRBV30,once,TRBJ2-3,.,CAWRGGGRTDTQYF,TGTGCCTGGAGAGGGGGGGGGCGCACAGATACGCAGTATTTT
TRBV5-5,.,TRBJ1-4,.,CASNFLTSEEKLFF,TGTGCCAGCAACTTTCTGACTTCTGAGGAAAAACTGTTTTTT
TRBV5-1,.,TRBJ2-7,TRBD2,CASSGGTSRGSEQYF,TGCGCCAGCAGCGGCGGGACTAGCAGGGGTAGCGAGCAGTACTTC
TRBV11-2,few,TRBJ2-2,.,CASTPLGELFF,TGTGCCAGCACCCCCCTTGGGGAGCTGTTTTTT
TRBV20-1,.,TRBJ2-3,TRBD2,CSARDGGLPQDTQYF,TGCAGTGCTAGAGACGGGGGACTACCCCAGGATACGCAGTATTTT
TRBV30,few,TRBJ2-7,.,CAWSSGLAAGREQYF,TGTGCCTGGAGTTCAGGGTTAGCAGCAGGACGGGAGCAGTACTTC
TRBV28,many,TRBJ2-1,TRBD2,CASAGLAGGGYNEQFF,TGTGCCAGCGCAGGACTAGCGGGAGGTGGTTACAATGAGCAGTTCTTC